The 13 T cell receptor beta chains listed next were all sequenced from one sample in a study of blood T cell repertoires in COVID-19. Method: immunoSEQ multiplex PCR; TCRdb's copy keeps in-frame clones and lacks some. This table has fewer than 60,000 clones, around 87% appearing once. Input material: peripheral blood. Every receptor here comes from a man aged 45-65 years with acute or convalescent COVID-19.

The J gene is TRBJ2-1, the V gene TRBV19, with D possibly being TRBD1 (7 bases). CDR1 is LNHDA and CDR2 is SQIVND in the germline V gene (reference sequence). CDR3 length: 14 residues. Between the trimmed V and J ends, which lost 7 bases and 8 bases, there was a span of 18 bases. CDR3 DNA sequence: TGTGCCAGTAACCGACAGGGAGGCAGTTATGAGCAGTTCTTC. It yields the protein CASNRQGGSYEQFF.

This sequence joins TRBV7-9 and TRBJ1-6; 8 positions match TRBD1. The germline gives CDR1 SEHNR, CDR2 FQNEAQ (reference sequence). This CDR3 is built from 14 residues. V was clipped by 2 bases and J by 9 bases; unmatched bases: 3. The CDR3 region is CASSLRTGISPLHF. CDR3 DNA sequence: TGTGCCAGCAGCTTACGGACAGGGATTTCACCCCTCCACTTT.

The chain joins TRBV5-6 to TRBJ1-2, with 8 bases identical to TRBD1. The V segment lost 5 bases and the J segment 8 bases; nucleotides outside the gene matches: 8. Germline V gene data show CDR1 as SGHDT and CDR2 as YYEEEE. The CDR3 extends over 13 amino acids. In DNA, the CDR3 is TGTGCCAGCAGTAACCAGGGGGCCAGAGGCTACACCTTC. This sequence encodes CASSNQGARGYTF.

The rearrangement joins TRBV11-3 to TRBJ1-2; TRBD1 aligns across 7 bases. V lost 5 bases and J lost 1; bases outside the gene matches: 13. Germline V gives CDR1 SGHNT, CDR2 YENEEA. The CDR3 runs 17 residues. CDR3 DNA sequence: TGTGCCAGCAGCGCCACATCCACAGGGGTTTATAACTATGGCTACACCTTC. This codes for CASSATSTGVYNYGYTF.

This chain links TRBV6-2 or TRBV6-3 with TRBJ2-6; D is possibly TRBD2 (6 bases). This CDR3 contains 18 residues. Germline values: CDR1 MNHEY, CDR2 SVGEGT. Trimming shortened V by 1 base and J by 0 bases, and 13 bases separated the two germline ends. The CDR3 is CASSYLRRDGSGANVLTF. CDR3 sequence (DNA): TGTGCCAGCAGTTACTTGAGGCGGGATGGCTCTGGGGCCAACGTCCTGACTTTC.

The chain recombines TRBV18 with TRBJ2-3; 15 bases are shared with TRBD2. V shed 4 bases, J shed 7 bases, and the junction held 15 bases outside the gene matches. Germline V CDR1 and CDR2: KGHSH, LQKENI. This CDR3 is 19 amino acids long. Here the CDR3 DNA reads TGTGCCAGCTCACGTTCTTCCCTCGCCGGGACTAGCGGGGGGAATACGCAGTATTTT. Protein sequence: CASSRSSLAGTSGGNTQYF. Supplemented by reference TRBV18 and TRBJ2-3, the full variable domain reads NAGVMQNPRHLVRRRGQEARLRCSPMKGHSHVYWYRQLPEEGLKFMVYLQKENIIDESGMPKERFSAEFPKEGPSILRIQQVVRGDSAAYFCASSRSSLAGTSGGNTQYFGPGTRLTVL.

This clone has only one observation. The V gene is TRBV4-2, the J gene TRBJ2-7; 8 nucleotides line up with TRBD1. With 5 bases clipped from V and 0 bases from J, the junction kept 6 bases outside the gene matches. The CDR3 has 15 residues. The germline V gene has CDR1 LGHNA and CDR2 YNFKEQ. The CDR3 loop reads CASSGPGTGSYEQYF. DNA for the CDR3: TGTGCCAGCAGCGGGCCCGGGACAGGCTCCTACGAGCAGTACTTC.

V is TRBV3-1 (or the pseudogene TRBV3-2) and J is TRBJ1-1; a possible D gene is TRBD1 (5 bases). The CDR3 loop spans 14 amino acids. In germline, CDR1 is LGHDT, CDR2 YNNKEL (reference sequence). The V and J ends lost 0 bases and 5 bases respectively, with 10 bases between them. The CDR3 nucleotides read TGTGCCAGCAGCCAAGATCCCAGGGTTACTGAAGCTTTCTTT. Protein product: CASSQDPRVTEAFF.

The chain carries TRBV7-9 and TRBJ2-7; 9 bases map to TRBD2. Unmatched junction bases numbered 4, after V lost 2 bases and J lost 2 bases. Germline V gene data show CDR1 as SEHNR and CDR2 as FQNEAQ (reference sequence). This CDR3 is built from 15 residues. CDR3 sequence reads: CASSLRAGGAYEQYF. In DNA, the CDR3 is TGTGCCAGCAGCTTAAGGGCGGGGGGGGCCTACGAGCAGTACTTC.

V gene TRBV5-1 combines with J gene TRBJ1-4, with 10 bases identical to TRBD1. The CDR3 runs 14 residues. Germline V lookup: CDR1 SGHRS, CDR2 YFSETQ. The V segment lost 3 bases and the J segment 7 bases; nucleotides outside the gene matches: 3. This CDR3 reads CASSYGTGVEKLFF. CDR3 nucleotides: TGCGCCAGCAGCTACGGGACAGGGGTTGAAAAACTGTTTTTT.

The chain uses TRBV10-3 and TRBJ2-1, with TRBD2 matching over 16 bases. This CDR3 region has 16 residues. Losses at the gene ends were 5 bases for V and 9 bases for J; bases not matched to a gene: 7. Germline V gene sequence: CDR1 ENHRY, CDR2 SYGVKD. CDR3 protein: CAISQGLAGGQGEQFF. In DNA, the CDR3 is TGTGCCATCAGTCAGGGACTAGCGGGGGGGCAGGGTGAGCAGTTCTTC.

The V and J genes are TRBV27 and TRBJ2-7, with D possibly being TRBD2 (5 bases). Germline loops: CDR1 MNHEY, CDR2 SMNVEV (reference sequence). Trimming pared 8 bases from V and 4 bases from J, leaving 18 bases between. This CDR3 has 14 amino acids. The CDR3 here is CASQNLAQPYEQYF. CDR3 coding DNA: TGTGCCAGCCAAAATCTAGCCCAACCTTACGAGCAGTACTTC.

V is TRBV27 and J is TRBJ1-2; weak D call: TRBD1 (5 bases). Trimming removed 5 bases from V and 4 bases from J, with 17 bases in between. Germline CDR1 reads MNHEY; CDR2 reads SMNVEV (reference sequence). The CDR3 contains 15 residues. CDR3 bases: TGTGCCAGCAGTCCCCTACGAGTTGACAGCTATGGCTACACCTTC. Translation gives CASSPLRVDSYGYTF.